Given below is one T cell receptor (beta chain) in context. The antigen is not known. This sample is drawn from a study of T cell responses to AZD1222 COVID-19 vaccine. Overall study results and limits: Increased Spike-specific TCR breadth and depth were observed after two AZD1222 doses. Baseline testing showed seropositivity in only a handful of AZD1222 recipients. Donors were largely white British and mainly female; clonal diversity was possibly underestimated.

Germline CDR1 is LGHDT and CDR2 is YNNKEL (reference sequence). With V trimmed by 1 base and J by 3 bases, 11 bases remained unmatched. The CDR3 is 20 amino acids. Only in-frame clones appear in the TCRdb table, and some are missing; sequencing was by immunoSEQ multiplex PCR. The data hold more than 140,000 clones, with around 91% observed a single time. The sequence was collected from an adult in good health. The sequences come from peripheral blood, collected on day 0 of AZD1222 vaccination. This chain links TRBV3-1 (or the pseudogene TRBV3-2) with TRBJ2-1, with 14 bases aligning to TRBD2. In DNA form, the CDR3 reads TGTGCCAGCAGCCAAGGGGAGTGGGGGACTAGCGGGAGCCTCTACAATGAGCAGTTCTTC. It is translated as CASSQGEWGTSGSLYNEQFF.